These T cell receptor beta chains were read from a single sample in a study of T cells in localized non-small cell lung cancer. Data came from immunoSEQ multiplex PCR; TCRdb stores just in-frame clones and leaves some out. The sample has about 24,000 clones; 70% to 90% are singletons. Sequences were derived from peripheral blood mononuclear cells, sampled before any cancer treatment. The receptors here all came from a woman aged 40-69 years with stage III lung adenocarcinoma. Each CDR3 is given with its conserved first and last residue. The order of the fields is CDR3 protein, V gene, J gene.

CASSFGQGNSNQPQHF	TRBV19	TRBJ1-5
CASSFGTSLRVRGYTF	TRBV5-6	TRBJ1-2
CASSERRLGLTGELFF	TRBV2	TRBJ2-2
CASSLEVGGRPFGYTF	TRBV5-1	TRBJ1-2
CASSPGTVNNEQFF	TRBV11-3	TRBJ2-1
CASSFPGDNSPLHF	TRBV5-4	TRBJ1-6
CASSLAGPNSPLHF	TRBV19	TRBJ1-6
CASIVEVVRAYGYTF	TRBV9	TRBJ1-2
CATSRIGQGNYNEQFF	TRBV15	TRBJ2-1
CASSSRGTGGVSGNTIYF	TRBV7-2	TRBJ1-3